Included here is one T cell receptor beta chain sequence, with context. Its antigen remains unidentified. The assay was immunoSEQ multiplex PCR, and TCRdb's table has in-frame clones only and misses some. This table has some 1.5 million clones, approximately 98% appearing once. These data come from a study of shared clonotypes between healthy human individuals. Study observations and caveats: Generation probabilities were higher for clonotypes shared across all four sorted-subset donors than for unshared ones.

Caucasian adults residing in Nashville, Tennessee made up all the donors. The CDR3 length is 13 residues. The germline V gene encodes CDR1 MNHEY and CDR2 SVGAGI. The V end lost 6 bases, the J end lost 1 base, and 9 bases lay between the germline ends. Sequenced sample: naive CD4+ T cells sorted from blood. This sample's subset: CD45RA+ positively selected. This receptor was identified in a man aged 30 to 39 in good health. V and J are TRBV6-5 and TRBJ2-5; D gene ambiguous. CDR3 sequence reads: CASRLVTQETQYF. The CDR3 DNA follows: TGTGCCAGCAGGTTGGTGACCCAAGAGACCCAGTACTTC.